These 27 T cell receptor beta chains originate from one sample sequenced in a study of T cells in Graves' hyperthyroidism and ophthalmopathy. Amplified regions were TCR beta CDR3 sequences from RNA transcripts. The HTBI primer set drove a first-round RT-PCR of the TCR CDR3. MiXCR, applied by TCRdb to the multiplex PCR reads, yields one record per CDR3 protein. The sample gives about 380,000 distinct CDR3 sequences, roughly 15% of which show up once; around 20% is in the top ten. Sequencing was carried out using blood. The receptors were sampled from a woman aged 25 to 39 with Graves' ophthalmopathy.

This clonotype was recorded at least ten times. The genes are TRBV20-1 and TRBJ2-3; D may be TRBD1 (5 bases). V was clipped by 0 bases and J by 6 bases, with 19 bases between them. In germline, CDR1 is DFQATT, CDR2 SNEGSKA (reference sequence). The length of the CDR3 is 16 residues. CDR3 nucleotides: TGCAGTGCTAGAGATGGCCAGACAGATACTTGGGATACGCAGTATTTT. It specifies CSARDGQTDTWDTQYF.

V is TRBV19 and J is TRBJ2-7; D possibly uses TRBD1 or TRBD2 (5 bases each). The germline V and J ends were trimmed by 10 bases and 6 bases, with 19 bases remaining between them. CDR3 size: 13 residues. CDR1 and CDR2 from the germline V gene are LNHDA and SQIVND (reference sequence). The CDR3 here is CATMGVGLREQYF. Written as DNA, the CDR3 is TGTGCCACCATGGGGGTAGGGCTACGCGAGCAGTACTTC.

The J gene is TRBJ2-7, the V gene TRBV29-1, with 9 nucleotides matching TRBD1. Per germline, CDR1 SQVTM and CDR2 ANQGSEA. With V trimmed by 7 bases and J by 9 bases, 25 bases remained unmatched. CDR3 size: 17 residues. The CDR3 spells CSATSPGQGTYHEGQYF. Written as DNA, the CDR3 is TGCAGCGCCACATCCCCGGGACAGGGTACCTATCACGAGGGGCAGTACTTC.

This clonotype appeared many times. J is TRBJ1-1 and V is TRBV18; 7 bases agree with TRBD1. The CDR3 spans 14 residues. The J segment lost 3 bases and the V segment lost 0 bases, leaving 1 base of the junction unmatched. Per the germline V gene, CDR1 is KGHSH and CDR2 is LQKENI. The CDR3 sequence: CASSPPGQHTEAFF. The CDR3 DNA is TGTGCCAGCTCACCACCGGGACAGCACACTGAAGCTTTCTTT.

This clonotype was counted many times. This sequence joins TRBV5-6 and TRBJ2-1; D remains unclear. The CDR3 covers 13 residues. Between the trimmed V and J ends, which lost 0 bases and 6 bases, there was a span of 7 bases. In germline, CDR1 is SGHDT, CDR2 YYEEEE. The CDR3 protein is CASSLVASNEQFF. The DNA of the CDR3 is TGTGCCAGCAGCTTGGTAGCCAGCAATGAGCAGTTCTTC.

This clonotype came up many times. The chain combines TRBV28 with TRBJ2-7; a weak D match, TRBD2 (5 bases). This CDR3 has 14 amino acids. With 2 bases removed from V and 3 bases from J, the gap between germline ends came to 11 bases. Germline lookup yields CDR1 MDHEN and CDR2 SYDVKM. The CDR3 DNA is TGTGCCAGCAGTTTAGGGCATGAGGGCTACGAGCAGTACTTC. It is translated as CASSLGHEGYEQYF.

This clonotype was observed many times. The V call is TRBV28, the J call TRBJ1-2; D unclear. Trimming shortened V by 5 bases and J by 8 bases, and 12 bases separated the two germline ends. Per the germline V gene, CDR1 is MDHEN and CDR2 is SYDVKM. This CDR3 contains 12 residues. CDR3 region: CASSNWARGYTF. CDR3 bases: TGTGCCAGCAGTAATTGGGCGCGCGGCTACACCTTC.

This clonotype has only a few counts. V gene TRBV6-1 combines with J gene TRBJ1-3; D gene ambiguous. Germline V lookup: CDR1 MNHNS, CDR2 SASEGT. This CDR3 has 14 amino acids. The V gene lost 7 bases and the J gene lost 3 bases, with 13 bases spanning the gap. Here the CDR3 DNA reads TGTGCCAGCACTGATTTTGGTTTTGGAAACACCATATATTTT. Translated: CASTDFGFGNTIYF.

This clonotype turned up a few times. This chain links TRBV10-3 with TRBJ2-1, with D possibly TRBD1 on 5 matching bases. Germline V gene lookup returns CDR1 ENHRY and CDR2 SYGVKD. This CDR3 region has 14 residues. V gave up 10 bases and J gave up 3 bases, with 16 bases separating them. This CDR3 is CATYDSMGYNEQFF. CDR3 nucleotides: TGTGCCACCTACGACAGTATGGGCTACAATGAGCAGTTCTTC.

Ten or more counts support this clonotype. V usage is TRBV7-9 and J usage is TRBJ1-1; 9 bases map to TRBD1. After removal of 5 bases from V and 6 bases from J, the junction contained 4 bases not matched to a gene. The germline V gene encodes CDR1 SEHNR and CDR2 FQNEAQ (reference sequence). The CDR3 runs to 13 residues. CDR3: CASSQTGGPEAFF. CDR3 nucleotides: TGTGCCAGCAGCCAAACAGGGGGCCCTGAAGCTTTCTTT.

The chain carries TRBV2 and TRBJ1-1, with TRBD1 matching 8 bases. This CDR3 is 16 amino acids long. The J segment lost 1 base and the V segment lost 6 bases, leaving 10 bases of the junction unmatched. Germline V gene sequence: CDR1 SNHLY, CDR2 FYNNEI. CDR3 region: CASRGGMGTGNTEAFF. The CDR3 DNA reads as TGTGCCAGCAGAGGGGGGATGGGGACAGGGAACACTGAAGCTTTCTTT.

Worth noting for this clonotype: Since a much larger clone is just one base distant, this may be a read error. The chain combines TRBV13 with TRBJ1-1, with unresolved D. The germline gives CDR1 PRHDT, CDR2 FYEKMQ (reference sequence). The CDR3 extends over 12 amino acids. The DNA for the CDR3 is TGTGCCAACAGCTTAGAGGCCCGGCGGGCTTTCTTT. Translating gives CANSLEARRAFF.

The table lists this clonotype with many counts. This rearrangement joins TRBV20-1 to TRBJ2-1, with D tentatively TRBD1 or TRBD2 (6 bases each). This CDR3 spans 15 amino acids. The germline CDR1 and CDR2 sequences are DFQATT and SNEGSKA (reference sequence). V was clipped by 6 bases and J by 8 bases, with 23 bases between them. Here the CDR3 reads CSASPGAHRYDEQFF. CDR3 nucleotide sequence: TGCAGTGCGTCCCCGGGGGCCCACCGGTATGATGAGCAGTTCTTC.

This clonotype was seen ten or more times. Its ends do not fully match the called genes, so a read error is possible. The rearrangement links TRBV6-1 to TRBJ2-7; no definite D call. Germline V gives CDR1 MNHNS, CDR2 SASEGT. CDR3 length: 15 residues. The CDR3 DNA reads TGTGCCAGCAGCCTGTACAGTGCCAGTTCCTACGAACAGTACTTC. It translates to CASSLYSASSYEQYF.

The sample holds many counts of this clonotype. The gene calls are TRBV12-5 and TRBJ1-5; D remains ambiguous. The CDR3 runs 13 residues. The ends were cut back, 4 bases at V and 3 bases at J, with 7 bases in the middle. Germline V lookup: CDR1 LGHNT, CDR2 FRNRAP. CDR3 loop: CASGSSNNQPQHF. The CDR3 nucleotides read TGTGCTAGTGGTTCAAGCAACAATCAGCCCCAGCATTTT.

Many counts were recorded for this clonotype. The chain links TRBV9 to TRBJ1-4; no clear D. There are 15 residues in the CDR3. The V end lost 0 bases, the J end lost 5 bases, and 11 bases lay between the germline ends. Germline-derived CDR1 and CDR2 are SGDLS and YYNGEE. This chain's CDR3 is CASSVVPVENEKLFF. CDR3 bases: TGTGCCAGCAGCGTAGTCCCGGTAGAAAATGAAAAACTGTTTTTT.

This clonotype came up many times. The chain joins TRBV12-5 to TRBJ2-3; D is perhaps TRBD2 (5 bases). The germline V and J ends were trimmed by 1 base and 2 bases, with 13 bases remaining between them. This CDR3 comprises 16 residues. Per the germline V gene, CDR1 is LGHNT and CDR2 is FRNRAP. The CDR3 bases are TGTGCTAGTGGTTTGGGACGGGGAACTGTCACAGATACGCAGTATTTT. Translation: CASGLGRGTVTDTQYF.

The rearrangement uses TRBV28 and TRBJ2-2; possibly TRBD2 for D (5 bases). V shed 7 bases and J shed 5 bases, with 23 bases lying between them. In germline, CDR1 is MDHEN, CDR2 SYDVKM. This CDR3 has 17 amino acids. The CDR3 region has the DNA TGTGCCAGCACTTTTATGCGAACTAGGTTAACAACCGGGGAGCTGTTTTTT. It encodes CASTFMRTRLTTGELFF.

This clonotype was found many times. One end of the junction does not line up with germline, which may come from a read error. V gene TRBV14 combines with J gene TRBJ2-1; 8 nucleotides line up with TRBD2. Germline assignment: CDR1 SGHDN and CDR2 FVKESK. The CDR3 is 15 amino acids. The CDR3 loop reads CAISGGPSSYNEQFF. In DNA form, the CDR3 reads TGTGCCATCAGCGGGGGCCCCAGCTCCTACAATGAGCAGTTCTTC.

This clonotype was observed at least ten times. The chain employs TRBV6-1 and TRBJ2-3, with D maybe TRBD1 (5 bases). Germline V gene data show CDR1 as MNHNS and CDR2 as SASEGT. The CDR3 is 12 residues long. Trimming removed 4 bases from V and 6 bases from J, with 8 bases in between. Written as DNA, the CDR3 is TGTGCCAGCAGTGCTAAGGGGGATACGCAGTATTTT. Translation gives CASSAKGDTQYF.

Ten or more counts support this clonotype. The chain links TRBV30 to TRBJ1-5; a weak D match, TRBD1 (5 bases). The CDR3 sequence is 13 residues long. The V end was cut by 0 bases, the J end by 7 bases, with 10 bases between. CDR1 is GTSNPN, CDR2 SVGIG, per germline (reference sequence). The CDR3 spells CAWSVDGDQPQHF. The CDR3 nucleotides read TGTGCCTGGAGTGTAGACGGGGACCAGCCCCAGCATTTT.

Ten or more counts support this clonotype. The chain links TRBV28 to TRBJ2-2; D is ambiguous. CDR1 MDHEN and CDR2 SYDVKM come from the germline V gene. The CDR3 loop spans 15 amino acids. V was clipped by 3 bases and J by 5 bases, with 13 bases between them. The CDR3 is CASSFLGTRTGELFF. CDR3 DNA: TGTGCCAGCAGTTTTTTGGGAACGAGGACCGGGGAGCTGTTTTTT.

Note on this clonotype: A much larger clone differs by one base, so this may be a read error. The chain uses TRBV29-1 and TRBJ2-7; D gene unclear. Germline lookup yields CDR1 SQVTM and CDR2 ANQGSEA. The V end lost 1 base, the J end lost 2 bases, and 6 bases lay between the germline ends. The CDR3 is 12 residues long. CDR3 region: CSVEGATYEQYF. Here the CDR3 DNA reads TGCAGCGTTGAAGGGGCAACCTACGAGCAGTACTTC.

This clonotype was counted a few times. J is TRBJ2-7 and V is TRBV12-5; D not certain. The CDR3 sequence is 12 residues long. Germline V gene sequence: CDR1 LGHNT, CDR2 FRNRAP. V gave up 4 bases and J gave up 3 bases, with 7 bases separating them. DNA for the CDR3: TGTGCTAGTGGTTCCCGCAACTACGAGCAGTACTTC. This sequence encodes CASGSRNYEQYF.

This clonotype was seen a few times. The chain has TRBV9 and TRBJ2-2; 8 nucleotides line up with TRBD2. V shed 0 bases, J shed 4 bases, and the junction held 8 bases outside the gene matches. Germline V gives CDR1 SGDLS, CDR2 YYNGEE. The CDR3 is 17 residues long. CDR3 in amino acids: CASSVDPLAGPTGELFF. Here the CDR3 DNA reads TGTGCCAGCAGCGTAGACCCCCTAGCGGGCCCCACCGGGGAGCTGTTTTTT. Supplemented by reference TRBV9 and TRBJ2-2, the full variable domain reads DSGVTQTPKHLITATGQRVTLRCSPRSGDLSVYWYQQSLDQGLQFLIQYYNGEERAKGNILERFSAQQFPDLHSELNLSSLELGDSALYFCASSVDPLAGPTGELFFGEGSRLTVL.

This chain uses TRBV11-1 with TRBJ2-1; 10 nucleotides align to TRBD2. The J segment lost 8 bases and the V segment lost 2 bases, leaving 3 bases of the junction unmatched. The germline CDR1 and CDR2 sequences are SGHAT and FQDESV (reference sequence). The CDR3 contains 14 residues. The CDR3: CASSLRLAGDEQFF. The CDR3 nucleotides read TGTGCCAGCAGCTTACGTCTAGCGGGGGATGAGCAGTTCTTC.

Many counts were recorded for this clonotype. The gene calls are TRBV5-1 and TRBJ1-3; D unclear. Germline loops: CDR1 SGHRS, CDR2 YFSETQ. CDR3 length: 13 amino acids. Trimming took 1 base from V and 4 from J, leaving 6 bases between them. In DNA form, the CDR3 reads TGCGCCAGCAGCTTGAACGAGGGAAACACCATATATTTT. Protein sequence: CASSLNEGNTIYF.